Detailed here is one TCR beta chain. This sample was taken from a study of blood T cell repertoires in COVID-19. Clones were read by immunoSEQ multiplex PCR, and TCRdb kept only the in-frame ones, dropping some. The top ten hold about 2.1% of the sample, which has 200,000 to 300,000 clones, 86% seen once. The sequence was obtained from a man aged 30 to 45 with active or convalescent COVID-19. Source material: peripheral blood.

CDR3 sequence: CASSLMPGQTNTGELFF. The CDR3 bases are TGCGCCAGCAGCCTGATGCCGGGACAGACGAACACCGGGGAGCTGTTTTTT. The chain is built from TRBV5-1 and TRBJ2-2, with TRBD1 matching over 7 bases. The V segment lost 4 bases and the J segment 0 bases; nucleotides outside the gene matches: 9. Germline loops: CDR1 SGHRS, CDR2 YFSETQ. This CDR3 has 17 amino acids. Together with reference TRBV5-1 and TRBJ2-2, the CDR3 gives the full variable domain: KAGVTQTPRYLIKTRGQQVTLSCSPISGHRSVSWYQQTPGQGLQFLFEYFSETQRNKGNFPGRFSGRQFSNSRSEMNVSTLELGDSALYLCASSLMPGQTNTGELFFGEGSRLTVL.